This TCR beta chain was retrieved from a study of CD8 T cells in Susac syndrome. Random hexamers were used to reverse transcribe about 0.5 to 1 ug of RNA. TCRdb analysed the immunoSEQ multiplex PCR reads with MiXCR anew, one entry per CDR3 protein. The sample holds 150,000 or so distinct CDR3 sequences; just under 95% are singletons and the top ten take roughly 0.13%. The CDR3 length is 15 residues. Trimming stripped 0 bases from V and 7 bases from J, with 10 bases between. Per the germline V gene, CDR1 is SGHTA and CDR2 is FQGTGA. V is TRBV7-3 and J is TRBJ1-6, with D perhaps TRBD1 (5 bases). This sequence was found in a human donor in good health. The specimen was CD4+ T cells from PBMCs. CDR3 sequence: CASSLTAWGNSPLHF. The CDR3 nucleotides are TGTGCCAGCAGCTTAACAGCCTGGGGGAATTCACCCCTCCACTTT.